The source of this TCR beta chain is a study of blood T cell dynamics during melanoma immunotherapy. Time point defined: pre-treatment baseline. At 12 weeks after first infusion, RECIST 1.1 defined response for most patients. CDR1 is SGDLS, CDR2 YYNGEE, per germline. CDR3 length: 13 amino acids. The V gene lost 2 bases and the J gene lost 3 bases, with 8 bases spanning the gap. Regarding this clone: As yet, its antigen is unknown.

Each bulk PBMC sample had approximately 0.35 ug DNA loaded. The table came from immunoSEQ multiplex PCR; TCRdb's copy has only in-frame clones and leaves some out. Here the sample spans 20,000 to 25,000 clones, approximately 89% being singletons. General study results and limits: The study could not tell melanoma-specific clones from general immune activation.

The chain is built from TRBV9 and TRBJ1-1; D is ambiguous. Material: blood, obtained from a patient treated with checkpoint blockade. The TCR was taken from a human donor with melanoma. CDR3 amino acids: CASSVAMDTEAFF. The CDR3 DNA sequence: TGTGCCAGCAGCGTGGCCATGGACACTGAAGCTTTCTTT.